This T cell receptor (beta chain) was recovered during a study of beta chain features in type 1 diabetes. cDNA synthesis used the whole RNA isolate, giving expressed TCRB sequences. Clones were sequenced by immunoSEQ multiplex PCR, and TCRdb holds only the in-frame ones, with some missing. In the table there are a few hundred thousand clones, about a fifth of which are singletons. Sorting of CD4+ naive, central memory, regulatory and stem cell-like memory cells was performed via CD45RO/CCR7/CD25/CD127/CD95/CD27. Study-wide points: All four CD4+ subsets of Type 1 diabetes patients contained TCRB CDR3s that were moderately but significantly shorter.

This clone was seen a few times. Its antigen is undetermined. V was pared by 0 bases and J by 2 bases, with 5 bases of the junction left unmatched. The germline gives CDR1 LGHNA, CDR2 YNFKEQ. The CDR3 contains 17 residues. The chain recombines TRBV4-2 with TRBJ2-3, with 10 bases fitting TRBD2. The source of this sequence is a woman in her forties with type 1 diabetes. The sample taken for sequencing was naive CD4+ T cells from blood. CDR3 coding DNA: TGTGCCAGCAGCCAAGATCTGACTAGCGGGTACACAGATACGCAGTATTTT. This encodes CASSQDLTSGYTDTQYF.